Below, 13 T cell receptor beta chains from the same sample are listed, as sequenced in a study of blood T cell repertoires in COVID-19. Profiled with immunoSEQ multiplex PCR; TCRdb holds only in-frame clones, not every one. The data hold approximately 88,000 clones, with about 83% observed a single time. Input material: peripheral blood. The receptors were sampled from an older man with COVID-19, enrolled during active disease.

The CDR3 reads CASSSGQGEQYF. For the CDR3, the DNA is TGTGCCAGCAGCTCCGGGCAGGGCGAGCAGTACTTC. V gene TRBV7-9 combines with J gene TRBJ2-7; the D gene is possibly TRBD1 (5 bases). This CDR3 is built from 12 residues. CDR1 and CDR2 (germline): SEHNR, FQNEAQ (reference sequence). The V and J ends lost 4 bases and 6 bases respectively, with 10 bases between them.

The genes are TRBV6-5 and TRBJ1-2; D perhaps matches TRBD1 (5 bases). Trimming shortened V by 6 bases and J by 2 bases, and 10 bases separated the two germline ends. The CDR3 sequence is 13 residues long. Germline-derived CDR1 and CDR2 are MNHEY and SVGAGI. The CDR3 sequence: CASRSGLNYGYTF. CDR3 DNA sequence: TGTGCCAGCAGGTCGGGACTGAACTATGGCTACACCTTC.

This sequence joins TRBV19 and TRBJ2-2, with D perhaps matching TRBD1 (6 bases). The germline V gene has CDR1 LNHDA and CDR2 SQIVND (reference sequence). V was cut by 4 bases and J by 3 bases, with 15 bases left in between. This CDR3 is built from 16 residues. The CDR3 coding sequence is TGTGCCAGTAGTAGCGACAGGATATTAGACACCGGGGAGCTGTTTTTT. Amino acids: CASSSDRILDTGELFF. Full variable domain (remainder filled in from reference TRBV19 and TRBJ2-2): DGGITQSPKYLFRKEGQNVTLSCEQNLNHDAMYWYRQDPGQGLRLIYYSQIVNDFQKGDIAEGYSVSREKKESFPLTVTSAQKNPTAFYLCASSSDRILDTGELFFGEGSRLTVL.

Here the CDR3 reads CASSLVGGPDTQYF. CDR3 DNA: TGTGCCAGCAGCTTGGTCGGCGGTCCAGATACGCAGTATTTT. The chain is built from TRBV5-5 and TRBJ2-3, with unresolved D. CDR1 is SGHKS, CDR2 YYEKEE, per germline (reference sequence). The CDR3 has 14 amino acids. With 0 bases removed from V and 4 bases from J, the gap between germline ends came to 9 bases.

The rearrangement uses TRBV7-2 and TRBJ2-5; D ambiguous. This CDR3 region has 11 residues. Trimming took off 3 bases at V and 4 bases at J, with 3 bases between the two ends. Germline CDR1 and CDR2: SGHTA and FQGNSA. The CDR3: CASSFLETQYF. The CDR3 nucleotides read TGTGCCAGCAGCTTTCTAGAGACCCAGTACTTC.

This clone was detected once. DNA of the CDR3: TGTGCCAGCAGAGGAACAGGGGACAATTCACCCCTCCACTTT. Encoded protein: CASRGTGDNSPLHF. The chain uses TRBV6-6 and TRBJ1-6, with 7 bases lining up with TRBD1. The V gene end was trimmed by 6 bases and the J gene end by 7 bases; junction bases not matched to a gene: 6. The germline V gene encodes CDR1 MNHNY and CDR2 SVGAGI (reference sequence). The CDR3 length is 14 residues.

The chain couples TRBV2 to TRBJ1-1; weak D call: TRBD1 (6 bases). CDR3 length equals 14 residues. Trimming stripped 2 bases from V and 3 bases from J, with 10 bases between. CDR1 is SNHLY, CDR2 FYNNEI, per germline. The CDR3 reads CASSETQGYTEAFF. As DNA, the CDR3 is TGTGCCAGCAGTGAAACACAGGGATACACTGAAGCTTTCTTT.

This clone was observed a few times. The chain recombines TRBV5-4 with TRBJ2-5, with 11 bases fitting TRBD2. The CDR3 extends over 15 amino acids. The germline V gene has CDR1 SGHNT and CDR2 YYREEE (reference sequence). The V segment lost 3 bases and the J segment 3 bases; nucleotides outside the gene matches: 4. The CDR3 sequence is CASSSKGLAEETQYF. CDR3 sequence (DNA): TGTGCCAGCAGCTCCAAGGGACTAGCGGAAGAGACCCAGTACTTC.

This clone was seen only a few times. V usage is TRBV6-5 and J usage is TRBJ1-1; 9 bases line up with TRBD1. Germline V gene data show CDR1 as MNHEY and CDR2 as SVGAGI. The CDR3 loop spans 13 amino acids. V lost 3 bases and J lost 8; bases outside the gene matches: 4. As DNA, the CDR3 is TGTGCCAGCAGTTATTCGACAGGGGGGGAAGCTTTCTTT. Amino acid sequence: CASSYSTGGEAFF.

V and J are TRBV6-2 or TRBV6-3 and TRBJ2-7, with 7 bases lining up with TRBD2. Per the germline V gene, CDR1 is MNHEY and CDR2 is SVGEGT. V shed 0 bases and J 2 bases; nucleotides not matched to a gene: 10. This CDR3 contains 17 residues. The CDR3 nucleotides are TGTGCCAGCAGTTACTCGAGGCTAGCGGACATTCCCTACGAGCAGTACTTC. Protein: CASSYSRLADIPYEQYF.

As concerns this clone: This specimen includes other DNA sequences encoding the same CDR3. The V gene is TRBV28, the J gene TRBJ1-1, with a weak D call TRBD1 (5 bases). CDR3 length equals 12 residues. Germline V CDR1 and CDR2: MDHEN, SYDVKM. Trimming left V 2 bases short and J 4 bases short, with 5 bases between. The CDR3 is CASSLRGTEAFF. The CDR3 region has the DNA TGTGCCAGCAGTTTAAGGGGCACTGAAGCTTTCTTT.

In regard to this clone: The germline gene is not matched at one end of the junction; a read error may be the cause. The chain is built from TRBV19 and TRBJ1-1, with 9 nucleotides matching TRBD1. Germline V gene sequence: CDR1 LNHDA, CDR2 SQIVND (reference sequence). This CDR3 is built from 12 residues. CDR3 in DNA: TGTGCCAGTAGTATAAGGGACAGGGACCGCATCTTT. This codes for CASSIRDRDRIF.

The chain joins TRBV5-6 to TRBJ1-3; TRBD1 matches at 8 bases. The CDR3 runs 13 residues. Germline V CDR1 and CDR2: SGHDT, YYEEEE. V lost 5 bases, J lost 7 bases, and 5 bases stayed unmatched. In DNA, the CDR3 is TGTGCCAGCAGGGTGACAGGGGAGAACACCATATATTTT. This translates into CASRVTGENTIYF.